The entry that follows covers one T cell receptor beta chain sequence. Data came from immunoSEQ multiplex PCR; TCRdb stores just in-frame clones and leaves some out. Among about 42,000 clones listed, around four fifths were seen once. The record originates from a study of control samples from healthy donors and cancer patients. The germline gives CDR1 LNHDA, CDR2 SQIVND (reference sequence). V gave up 8 bases and J gave up 0 bases, with 15 bases separating them. This CDR3 spans 15 amino acids. The receptor's source is a man aged 55 to 70 in good health. Material: blood. This sequence joins TRBV19 and TRBJ2-3; a possible D gene is TRBD1 (6 bases). The CDR3 nucleotides read TGTGCCAGTCGGCGAGGGGGTTATAGCACAGATACGCAGTATTTT. This gives the protein CASRRGGYSTDTQYF.